This T cell receptor (beta chain) stems from a study of T cell changes during pregnancy in multiple sclerosis. TCRdb's table, derived via immunoSEQ multiplex PCR, lists solely in-frame clones and lacks some. The sample includes around 110,000 clones, about 90% of them seen just once. Sequencing was performed on peripheral blood, taken before pregnancy. The receptor's source is a female donor with multiple sclerosis, enrolled in a pregnancy study.

In nucleotides, the CDR3 is TGTGCCAGCAGCTCCGAAGGGCGGGATGATCAGCCCCAGCATTTT. As protein: CASSSEGRDDQPQHF. The chain employs TRBV11-2 and TRBJ1-5; D is unresolved. The CDR3 is made up of 15 amino acids. The V gene lost 4 bases and the J gene lost 5 bases, with 15 bases spanning the gap. Looked up from germline, CDR1 is SGHAT and CDR2 is FQNNGV.